This TCR beta chain emerged from a study of post-analysis software for immune sequencing data. Study in general: Progressive-relapsing, secondary progressive and relapsing-remitting multiple sclerosis were among the disease courses included.

The CDR3 has 14 amino acids. Trimming removed 3 bases from V and 4 bases from J, with 12 bases in between. Germline CDR1 and CDR2: SGHRS and YFSETQ. General study results and limits: Normalized Chao1 diversity in multiple sclerosis patients fell significantly below that of controls. Included in a set of about 5 TRBV segments more frequent in patients than controls were TRBV5-6, TRBV5-1 and TRBV20-1.

The TCR beta cDNA libraries carried unique molecular identifiers. TCRdb independently ran MiXCR on the PCR reads; one entry per CDR3 protein. The table has some 690,000 distinct CDR3 sequences, 59% seen once; the top ten hold about 11%. With respect to this clonotype: The antigen remains undetermined.

The receptor was isolated from a girl aged 2 to 9 with multiple sclerosis. The chain employs TRBV5-1 and TRBJ2-3; unclear D gene. The sample comprised blood. Written as DNA, the CDR3 is TGCGCCAGCAGCTGGAGTGAGTTGCCAGATACGCAGTATTTT. Amino acids: CASSWSELPDTQYF.